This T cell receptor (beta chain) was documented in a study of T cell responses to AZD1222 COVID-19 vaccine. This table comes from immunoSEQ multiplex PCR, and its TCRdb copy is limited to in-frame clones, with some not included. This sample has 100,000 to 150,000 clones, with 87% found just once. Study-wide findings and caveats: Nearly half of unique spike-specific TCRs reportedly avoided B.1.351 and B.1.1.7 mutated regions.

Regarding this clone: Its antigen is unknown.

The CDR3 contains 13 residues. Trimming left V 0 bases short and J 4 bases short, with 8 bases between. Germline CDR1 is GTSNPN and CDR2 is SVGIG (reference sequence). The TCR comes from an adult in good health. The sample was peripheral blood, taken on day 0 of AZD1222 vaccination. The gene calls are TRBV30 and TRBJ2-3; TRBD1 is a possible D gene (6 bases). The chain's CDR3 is CAWSVKGADTQYF. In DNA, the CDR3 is TGTGCCTGGAGTGTAAAGGGGGCAGATACGCAGTATTTT.